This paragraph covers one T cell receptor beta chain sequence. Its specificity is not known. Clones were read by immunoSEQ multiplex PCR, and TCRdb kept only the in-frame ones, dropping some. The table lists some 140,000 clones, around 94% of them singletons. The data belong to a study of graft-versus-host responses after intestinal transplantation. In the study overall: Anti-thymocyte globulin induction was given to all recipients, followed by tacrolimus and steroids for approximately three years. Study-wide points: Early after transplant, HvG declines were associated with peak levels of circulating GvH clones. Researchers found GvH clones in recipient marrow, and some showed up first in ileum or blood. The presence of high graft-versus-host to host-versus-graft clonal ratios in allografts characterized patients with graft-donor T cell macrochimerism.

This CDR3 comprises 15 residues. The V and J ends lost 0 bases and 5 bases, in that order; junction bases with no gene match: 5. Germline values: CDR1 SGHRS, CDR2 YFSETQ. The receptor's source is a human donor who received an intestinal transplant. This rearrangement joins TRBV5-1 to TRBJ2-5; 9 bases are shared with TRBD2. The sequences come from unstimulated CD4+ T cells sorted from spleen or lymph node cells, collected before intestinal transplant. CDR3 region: CASSLASGGPETQYF. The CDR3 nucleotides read TGCGCCAGCAGCTTGGCCAGCGGGGGGCCCGAGACCCAGTACTTC. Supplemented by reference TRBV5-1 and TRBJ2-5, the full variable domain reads KAGVTQTPRYLIKTRGQQVTLSCSPISGHRSVSWYQQTPGQGLQFLFEYFSETQRNKGNFPGRFSGRQFSNSRSEMNVSTLELGDSALYLCASSLASGGPETQYFGPGTRLLVL.